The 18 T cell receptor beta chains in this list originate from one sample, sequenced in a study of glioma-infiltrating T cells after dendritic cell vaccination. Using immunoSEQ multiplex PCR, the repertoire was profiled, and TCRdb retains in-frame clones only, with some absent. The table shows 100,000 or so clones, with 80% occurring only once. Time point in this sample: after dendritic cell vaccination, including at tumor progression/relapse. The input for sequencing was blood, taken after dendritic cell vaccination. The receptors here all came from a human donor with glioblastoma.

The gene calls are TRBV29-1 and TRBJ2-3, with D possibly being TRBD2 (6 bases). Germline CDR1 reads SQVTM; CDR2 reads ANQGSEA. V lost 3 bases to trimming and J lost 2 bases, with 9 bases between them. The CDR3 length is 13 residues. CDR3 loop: CSVDGGATDTQYF. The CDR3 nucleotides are TGCAGCGTTGACGGCGGGGCCACAGATACGCAGTATTTT.

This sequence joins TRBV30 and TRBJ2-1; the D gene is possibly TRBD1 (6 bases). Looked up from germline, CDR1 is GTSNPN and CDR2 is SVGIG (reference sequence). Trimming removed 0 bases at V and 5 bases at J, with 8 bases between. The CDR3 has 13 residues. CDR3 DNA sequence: TGTGCCTGGAGTGTAAGACAGGACAATGAGCAGTTCTTC. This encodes CAWSVRQDNEQFF.

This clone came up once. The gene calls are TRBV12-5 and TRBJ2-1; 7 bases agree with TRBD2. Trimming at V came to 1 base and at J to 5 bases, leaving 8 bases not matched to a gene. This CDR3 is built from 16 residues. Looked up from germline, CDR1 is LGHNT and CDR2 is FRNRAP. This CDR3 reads CASGLAPGLPNNEQFF. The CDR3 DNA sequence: TGTGCTAGTGGTTTGGCTCCGGGACTACCCAACAATGAGCAGTTCTTC.

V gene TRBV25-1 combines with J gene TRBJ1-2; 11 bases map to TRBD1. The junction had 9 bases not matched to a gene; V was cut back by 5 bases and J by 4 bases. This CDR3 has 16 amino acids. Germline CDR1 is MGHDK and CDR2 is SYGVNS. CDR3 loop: CASSRGQGAATYGYTF. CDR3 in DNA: TGTGCCAGCAGTAGAGGACAGGGGGCGGCCACCTATGGCTACACCTTC.

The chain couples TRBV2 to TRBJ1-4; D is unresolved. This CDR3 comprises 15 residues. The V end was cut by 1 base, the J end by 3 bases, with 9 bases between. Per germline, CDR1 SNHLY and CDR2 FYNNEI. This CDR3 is CASSEGGLPNEKLFF. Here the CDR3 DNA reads TGTGCCAGCAGTGAAGGTGGCCTTCCTAATGAAAAACTGTTTTTT.

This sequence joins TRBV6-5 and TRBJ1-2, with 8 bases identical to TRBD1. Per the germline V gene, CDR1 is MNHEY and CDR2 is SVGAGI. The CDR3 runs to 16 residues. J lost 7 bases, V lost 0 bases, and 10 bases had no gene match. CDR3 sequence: CASSYSDRGQGSGYTF. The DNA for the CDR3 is TGTGCCAGCAGTTACTCTGATCGCGGACAGGGATCTGGCTACACCTTC.

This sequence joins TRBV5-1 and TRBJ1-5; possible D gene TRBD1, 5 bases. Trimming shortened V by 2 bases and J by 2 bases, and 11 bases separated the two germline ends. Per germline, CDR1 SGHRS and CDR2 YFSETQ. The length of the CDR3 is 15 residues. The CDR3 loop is CASSFGGDGNQPQHF. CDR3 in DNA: TGCGCCAGCAGCTTTGGGGGGGATGGCAATCAGCCCCAGCATTTT.

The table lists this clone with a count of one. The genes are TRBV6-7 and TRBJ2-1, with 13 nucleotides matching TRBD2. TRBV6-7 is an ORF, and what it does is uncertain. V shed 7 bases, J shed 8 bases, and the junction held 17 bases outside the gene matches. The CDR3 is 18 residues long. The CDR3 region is CASTPFPGLAGNIHEQFF. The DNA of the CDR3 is TGTGCCAGCACCCCATTTCCGGGACTAGCGGGAAATATCCATGAGCAGTTCTTC.

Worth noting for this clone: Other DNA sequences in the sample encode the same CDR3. The chain's CDR3 is CASSLSAGVYNEQFF. CDR3 nucleotides: TGTGCCAGCAGCTTATCAGCGGGAGTGTACAATGAGCAGTTCTTC. This rearrangement joins TRBV7-3 to TRBJ2-1, with 8 bases fitting TRBD2. CDR3 length: 15 residues. The trim removed 2 bases at V and 4 bases at J, leaving 4 bases unmatched. Germline loops: CDR1 SGHTA, CDR2 FQGTGA.

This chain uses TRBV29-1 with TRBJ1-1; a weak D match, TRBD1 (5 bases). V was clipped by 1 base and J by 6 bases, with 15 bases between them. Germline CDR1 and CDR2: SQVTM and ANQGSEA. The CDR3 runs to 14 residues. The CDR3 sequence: CSVEVRTIPPEAFF. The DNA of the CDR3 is TGCAGCGTTGAAGTGAGGACAATTCCACCTGAAGCTTTCTTT.

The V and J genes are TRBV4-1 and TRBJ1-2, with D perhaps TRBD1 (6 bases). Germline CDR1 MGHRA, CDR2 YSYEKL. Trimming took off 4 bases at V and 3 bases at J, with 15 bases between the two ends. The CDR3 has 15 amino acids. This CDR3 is CASSLTSGDDYGYTF. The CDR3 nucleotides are TGCGCCAGCAGCCTAACCTCAGGGGACGACTATGGCTACACCTTC.

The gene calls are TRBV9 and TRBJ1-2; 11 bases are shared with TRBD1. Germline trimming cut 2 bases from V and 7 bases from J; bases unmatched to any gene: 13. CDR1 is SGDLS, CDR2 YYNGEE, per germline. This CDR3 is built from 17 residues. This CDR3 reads CASSVGTGGRAMGGYTF. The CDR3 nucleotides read TGTGCCAGCAGCGTTGGGACAGGGGGGAGAGCGATGGGTGGCTACACCTTC.

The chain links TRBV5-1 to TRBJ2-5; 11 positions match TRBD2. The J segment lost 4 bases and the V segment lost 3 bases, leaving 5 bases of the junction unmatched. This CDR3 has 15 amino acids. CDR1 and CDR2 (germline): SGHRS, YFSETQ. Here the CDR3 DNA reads TGCGCCAGCAGCTCCTTTAGCGGGAGGGTAGAGACCCAGTACTTC. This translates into CASSSFSGRVETQYF.

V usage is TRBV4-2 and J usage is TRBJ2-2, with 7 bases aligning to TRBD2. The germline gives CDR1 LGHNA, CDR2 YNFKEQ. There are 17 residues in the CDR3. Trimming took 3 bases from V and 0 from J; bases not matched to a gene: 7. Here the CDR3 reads CASSHGSGWANTGELFF. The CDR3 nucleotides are TGTGCCAGCAGCCACGGTAGCGGGTGGGCGAACACCGGGGAGCTGTTTTTT.

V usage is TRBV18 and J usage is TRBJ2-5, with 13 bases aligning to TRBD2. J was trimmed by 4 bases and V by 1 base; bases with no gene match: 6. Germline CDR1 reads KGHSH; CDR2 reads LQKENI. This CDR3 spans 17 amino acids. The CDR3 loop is CASSPRAGLAGAETQYF. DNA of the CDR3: TGTGCCAGCTCACCACGGGCAGGACTAGCGGGAGCAGAGACCCAGTACTTC.

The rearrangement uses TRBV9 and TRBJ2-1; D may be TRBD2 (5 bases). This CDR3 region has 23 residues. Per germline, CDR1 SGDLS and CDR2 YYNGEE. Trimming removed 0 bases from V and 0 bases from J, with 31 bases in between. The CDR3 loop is CASSVGLGSFPSFRESSYNEQFF. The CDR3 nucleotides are TGTGCCAGCAGCGTAGGTCTGGGGTCTTTCCCTTCGTTCCGGGAAAGCTCCTACAATGAGCAGTTCTTC.

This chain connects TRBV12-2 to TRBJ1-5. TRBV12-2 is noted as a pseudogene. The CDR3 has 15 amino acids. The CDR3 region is CASRLKFRGNQPQHF. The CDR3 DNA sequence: TGTGCAAGTCGCTTAAAGTTCCGAGGAAATCAGCCCCAGCATTTT.

This chain's CDR3 is CASSLRGGSYNSPLHF. The CDR3 DNA follows: TGTGCCAGCAGTTTACGAGGGGGTTCCTATAATTCACCCCTCCACTTT. The chain is built from TRBV27 and TRBJ1-6; TRBD1 might be the D (6 bases). Between the trimmed V and J ends, which lost 2 bases and 1 base, there was a span of 9 bases. The CDR3 is 16 residues long. Germline CDR1 MNHEY, CDR2 SMNVEV (reference sequence).